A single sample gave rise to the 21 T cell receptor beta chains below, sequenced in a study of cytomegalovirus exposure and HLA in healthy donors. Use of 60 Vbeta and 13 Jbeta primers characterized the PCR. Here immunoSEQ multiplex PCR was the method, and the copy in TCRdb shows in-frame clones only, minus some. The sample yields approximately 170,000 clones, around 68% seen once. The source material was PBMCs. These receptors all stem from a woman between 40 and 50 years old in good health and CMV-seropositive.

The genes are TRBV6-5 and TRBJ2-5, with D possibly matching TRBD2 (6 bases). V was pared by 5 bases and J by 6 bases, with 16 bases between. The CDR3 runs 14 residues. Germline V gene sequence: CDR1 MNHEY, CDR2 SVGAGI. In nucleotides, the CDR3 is TGTGCCAGCAGTCAAACCGGGGGAGTAAAGACCCAGTACTTC. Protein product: CASSQTGGVKTQYF.

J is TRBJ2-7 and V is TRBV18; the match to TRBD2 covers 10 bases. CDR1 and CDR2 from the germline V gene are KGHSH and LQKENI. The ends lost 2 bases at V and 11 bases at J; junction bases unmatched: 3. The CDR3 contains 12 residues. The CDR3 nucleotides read TGTGCCAGCTCACCAGGACTAGCGGAAAAGTACTTC. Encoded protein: CASSPGLAEKYF.

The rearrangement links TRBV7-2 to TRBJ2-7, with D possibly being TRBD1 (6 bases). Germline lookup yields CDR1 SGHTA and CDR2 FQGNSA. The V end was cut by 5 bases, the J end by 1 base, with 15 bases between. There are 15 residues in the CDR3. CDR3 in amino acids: CASSGQSSESYEQYF. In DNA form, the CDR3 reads TGTGCCAGCAGCGGACAGTCTTCGGAGTCCTACGAGCAGTACTTC. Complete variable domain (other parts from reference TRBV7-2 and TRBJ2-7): GAGVSQSPSNKVTEKGKDVELRCDPISGHTALYWYRQSLGQGLEFLIYFQGNSAPDKSGLPSDRFSAERTGGSVSTLTIQRTQQEDSAVYLCASSGQSSESYEQYFGPGTRLTVT.

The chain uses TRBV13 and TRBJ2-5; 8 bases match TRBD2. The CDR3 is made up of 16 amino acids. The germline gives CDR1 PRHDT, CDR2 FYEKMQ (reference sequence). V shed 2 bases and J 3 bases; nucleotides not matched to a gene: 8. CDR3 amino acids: CASSLIREGGKETQYF. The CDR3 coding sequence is TGTGCCAGCAGCTTAATCCGGGAGGGAGGGAAAGAGACCCAGTACTTC.

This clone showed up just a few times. CDR3 protein: CASTTGYGSPLHF. The CDR3 nucleotides are TGTGCCAGCACCACAGGGTACGGTTCACCCCTCCACTTT. The chain has TRBV7-9 and TRBJ1-6; possible D gene TRBD1, 6 bases. CDR1 is SEHNR and CDR2 is FQNEAQ in the germline V gene (reference sequence). The CDR3 extends over 13 amino acids. V was pared by 7 bases and J by 9 bases, with 13 bases between.

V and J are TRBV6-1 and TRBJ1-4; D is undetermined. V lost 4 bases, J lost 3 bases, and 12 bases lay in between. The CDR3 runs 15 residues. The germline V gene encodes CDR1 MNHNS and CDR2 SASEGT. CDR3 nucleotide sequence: TGTGCCAGCAGTGTACGACCCGGGGCTAATGAAAAACTGTTTTTT. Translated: CASSVRPGANEKLFF.

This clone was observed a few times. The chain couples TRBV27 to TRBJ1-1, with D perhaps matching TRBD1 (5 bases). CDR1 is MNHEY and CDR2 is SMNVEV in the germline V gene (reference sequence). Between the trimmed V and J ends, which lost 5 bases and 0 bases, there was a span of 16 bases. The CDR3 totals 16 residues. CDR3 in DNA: TGTGCCAGCAGTCCCGGACACCCGATTATGAACACTGAAGCTTTCTTT. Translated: CASSPGHPIMNTEAFF.

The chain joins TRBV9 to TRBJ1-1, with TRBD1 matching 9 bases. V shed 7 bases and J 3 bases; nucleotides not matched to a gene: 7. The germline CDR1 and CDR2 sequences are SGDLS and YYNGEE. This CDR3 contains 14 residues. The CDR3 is CASARGQGDTEAFF. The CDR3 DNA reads TGTGCCAGCGCACGGGGACAGGGAGACACTGAAGCTTTCTTT.

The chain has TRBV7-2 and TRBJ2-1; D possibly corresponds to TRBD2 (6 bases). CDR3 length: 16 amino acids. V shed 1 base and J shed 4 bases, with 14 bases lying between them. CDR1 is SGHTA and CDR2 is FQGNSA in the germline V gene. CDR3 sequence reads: CASSLGKTSSYNEQFF. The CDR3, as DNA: TGTGCCAGCAGCTTAGGGAAGACTAGTTCTTACAATGAGCAGTTCTTC. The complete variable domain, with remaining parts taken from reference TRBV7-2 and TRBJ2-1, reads GAGVSQSPSNKVTEKGKDVELRCDPISGHTALYWYRQSLGQGLEFLIYFQGNSAPDKSGLPSDRFSAERTGGSVSTLTIQRTQQEDSAVYLCASSLGKTSSYNEQFFGPGTRLTVL.

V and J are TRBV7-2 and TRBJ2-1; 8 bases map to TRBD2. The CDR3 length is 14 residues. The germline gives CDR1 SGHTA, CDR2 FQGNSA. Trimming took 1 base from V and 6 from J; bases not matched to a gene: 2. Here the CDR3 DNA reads TGTGCCAGCAGCTTAGATCGGGGGGGCAATGAGCAGTTCTTC. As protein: CASSLDRGGNEQFF.

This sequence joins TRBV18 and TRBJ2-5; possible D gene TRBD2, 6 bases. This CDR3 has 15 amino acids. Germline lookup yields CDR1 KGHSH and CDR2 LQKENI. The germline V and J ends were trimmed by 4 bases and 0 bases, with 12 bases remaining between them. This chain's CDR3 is CASSQSSGNQETQYF. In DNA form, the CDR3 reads TGTGCCAGCTCACAGAGTAGCGGAAACCAAGAGACCCAGTACTTC.

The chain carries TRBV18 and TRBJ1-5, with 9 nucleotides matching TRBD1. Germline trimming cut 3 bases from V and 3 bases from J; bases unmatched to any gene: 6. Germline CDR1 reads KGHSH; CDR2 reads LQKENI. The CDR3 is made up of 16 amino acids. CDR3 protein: CASSPGQGSINQPQHF. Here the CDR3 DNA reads TGTGCCAGCTCACCCGGACAGGGGAGTATCAATCAGCCCCAGCATTTT.

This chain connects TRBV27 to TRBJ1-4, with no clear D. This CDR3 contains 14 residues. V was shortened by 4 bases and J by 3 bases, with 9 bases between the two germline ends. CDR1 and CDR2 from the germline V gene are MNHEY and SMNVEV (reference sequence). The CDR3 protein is CASSYGRANEKLFF. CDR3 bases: TGTGCCAGCAGTTACGGGAGGGCTAATGAAAAACTGTTTTTT.

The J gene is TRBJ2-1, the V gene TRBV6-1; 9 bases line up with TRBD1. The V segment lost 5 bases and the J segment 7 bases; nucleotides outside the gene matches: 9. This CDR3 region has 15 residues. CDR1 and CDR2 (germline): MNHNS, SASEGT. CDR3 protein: CASSPGQGILNEQFF. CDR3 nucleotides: TGTGCCAGCAGTCCGGGACAGGGCATTTTAAATGAGCAGTTCTTC.

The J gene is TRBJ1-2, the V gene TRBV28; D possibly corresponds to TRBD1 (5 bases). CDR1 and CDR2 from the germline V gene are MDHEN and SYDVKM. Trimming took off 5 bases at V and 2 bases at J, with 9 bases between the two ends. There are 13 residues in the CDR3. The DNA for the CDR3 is TGTGCCAGCAGTCCCTCAGGGAACTATGGCTACACCTTC. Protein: CASSPSGNYGYTF.

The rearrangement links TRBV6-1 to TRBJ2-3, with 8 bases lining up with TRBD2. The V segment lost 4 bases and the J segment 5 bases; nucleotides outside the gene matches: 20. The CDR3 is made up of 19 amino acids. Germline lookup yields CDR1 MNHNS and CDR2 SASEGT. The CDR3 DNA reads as TGTGCCAGCAGTGCCAAAAACACTTATAGCGGGATGACGGTAGATACGCAGTATTTT. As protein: CASSAKNTYSGMTVDTQYF.

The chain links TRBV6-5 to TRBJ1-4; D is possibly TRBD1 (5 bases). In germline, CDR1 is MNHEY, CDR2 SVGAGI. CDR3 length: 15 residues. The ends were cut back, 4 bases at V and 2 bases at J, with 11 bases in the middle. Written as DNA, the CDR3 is TGTGCCAGCAGTTGGAGGGGAGGGACTAATGAAAAACTGTTTTTT. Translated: CASSWRGGTNEKLFF.

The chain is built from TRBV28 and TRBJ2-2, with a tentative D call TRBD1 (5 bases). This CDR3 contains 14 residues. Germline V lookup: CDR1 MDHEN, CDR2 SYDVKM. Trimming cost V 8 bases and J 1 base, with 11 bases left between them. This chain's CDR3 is CASYYRGNTGELFF. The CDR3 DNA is TGTGCCAGCTATTATAGGGGGAACACCGGGGAGCTGTTTTTT.

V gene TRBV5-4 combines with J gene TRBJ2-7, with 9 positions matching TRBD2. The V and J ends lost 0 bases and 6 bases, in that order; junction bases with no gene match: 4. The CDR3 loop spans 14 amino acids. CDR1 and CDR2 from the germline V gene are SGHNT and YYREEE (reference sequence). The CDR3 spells CASSLGREGGEQYF. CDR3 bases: TGTGCCAGCAGCTTGGGGCGGGAGGGAGGCGAGCAGTACTTC.

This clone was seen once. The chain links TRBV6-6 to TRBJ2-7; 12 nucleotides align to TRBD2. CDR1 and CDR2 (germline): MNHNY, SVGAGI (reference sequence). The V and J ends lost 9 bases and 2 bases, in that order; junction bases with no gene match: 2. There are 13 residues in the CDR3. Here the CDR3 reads CASGLAGPYEQYF. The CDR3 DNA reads TGTGCCAGTGGACTAGCGGGGCCCTACGAGCAGTACTTC.

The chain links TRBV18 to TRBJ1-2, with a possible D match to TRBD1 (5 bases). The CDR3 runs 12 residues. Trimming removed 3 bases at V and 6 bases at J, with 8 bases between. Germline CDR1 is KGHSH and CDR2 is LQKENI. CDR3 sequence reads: CASSPTQDGYTF. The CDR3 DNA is TGTGCCAGCTCACCGACACAGGATGGCTACACCTTC.